One TCR beta chain is described in this entry. Its antigen is not known. Researchers reported sorting CD4+ naive, central memory, regulatory and stem cell-like memory cells via CD45RO/CCR7/CD25/CD127/CD95/CD27. From germline, CDR1 is GTSNPN and CDR2 SVGIG (reference sequence). The CDR3 contains 15 residues. The V and J ends lost 5 bases and 0 bases, in that order; junction bases with no gene match: 2. The sample is drawn from a study of beta chain features in type 1 diabetes. Study-level background: Patient and healthy donor groups were alike in age, gender and cell yields.

Every isolated RNA sample was fully reverse transcribed, so sequencing captured expressed TCRB transcripts. Sequencing used immunoSEQ multiplex PCR; TCRdb keeps in-frame clones, though not all of them. The table lists about 160,000 clones, roughly 60% of them singletons. The study's findings and limits: Significant though moderate, a shortening of TCRB CDR3s appeared in all four CD4+ subsets of Type 1 diabetes patients. Cells with high TCR expression could be over-represented when cDNA is sequenced.

This TCR derives from a man younger than 45 with type 1 diabetes. The chain employs TRBV30 and TRBJ2-1, with 12 bases lining up with TRBD2. The material sequenced was naive CD4+ T cells from blood. The chain's CDR3 is CAWGLAGSSYNEQFF. CDR3 DNA sequence: TGTGCCTGGGGACTAGCGGGGAGCTCCTACAATGAGCAGTTCTTC.